The clone carrying this TCR beta chain appeared many times. Its specificity is not known. The entry originates in a study of breast tumors, draining lymph nodes, adjacent tissues. Via MiXCR, TCRdb re-called the multiplex PCR reads, giving one row per CDR3 protein. The sample has approximately 13,000 distinct CDR3 sequences, approximately 70% seen once. The CDR3 has 15 residues. Germline loops: CDR1 MNHEY, CDR2 SVGAGI. The J segment lost 8 bases and the V segment lost 2 bases, leaving 7 bases of the junction unmatched. Whole-study findings and limits: Compared with lymph nodes, tumors were less diverse; compared with nontumor tissue, more.

The chain has TRBV6-5 and TRBJ2-1; 9 bases map to TRBD2. The TCR was taken from a female donor with breast cancer. Some clones in this sample may be carry-over from other donors' samples. The specimen sequenced was tumor-adjacent breast tissue. This CDR3 is CASSYGGGRADEQFF. The CDR3 coding sequence is TGTGCCAGCAGTTACGGAGGCGGGAGGGCTGATGAGCAGTTCTTC.